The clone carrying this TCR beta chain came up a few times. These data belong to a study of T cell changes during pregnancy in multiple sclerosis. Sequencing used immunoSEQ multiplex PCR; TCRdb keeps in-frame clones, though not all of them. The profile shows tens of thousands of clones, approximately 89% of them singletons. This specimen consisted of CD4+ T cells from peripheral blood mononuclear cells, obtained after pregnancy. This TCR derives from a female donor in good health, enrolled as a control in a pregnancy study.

Written as DNA, the CDR3 is TGCGCCAGCAGGGCGCGGGACAGACCTCTGGAGCAGTACTTC. Translated, it gives CASRARDRPLEQYF. This chain uses TRBV10-1 with TRBJ2-7, with TRBD1 as a possible D gene (7 bases). The ends were cut back, 6 bases at V and 7 bases at J, with 19 bases in the middle. The CDR3 extends over 14 amino acids. Germline V gives CDR1 WNHNN, CDR2 SYGVQD (reference sequence).